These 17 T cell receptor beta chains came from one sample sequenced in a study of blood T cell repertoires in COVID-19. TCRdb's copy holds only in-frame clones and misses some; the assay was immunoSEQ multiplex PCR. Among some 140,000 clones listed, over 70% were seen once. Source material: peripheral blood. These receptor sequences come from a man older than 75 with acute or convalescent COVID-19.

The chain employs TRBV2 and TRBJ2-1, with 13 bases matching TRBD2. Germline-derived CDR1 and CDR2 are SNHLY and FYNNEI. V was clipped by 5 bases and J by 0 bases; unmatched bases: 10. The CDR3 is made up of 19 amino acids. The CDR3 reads CASSQGTSGVSISYNEQFF. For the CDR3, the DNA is TGTGCCAGCAGTCAAGGGACTAGCGGGGTATCGATCTCCTACAATGAGCAGTTCTTC.

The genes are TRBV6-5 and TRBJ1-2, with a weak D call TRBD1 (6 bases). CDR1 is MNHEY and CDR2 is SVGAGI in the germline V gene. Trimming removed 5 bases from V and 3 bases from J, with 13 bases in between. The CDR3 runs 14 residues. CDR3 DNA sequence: TGTGCCAGCAGTACGACAGGTTTTGACTATGGCTACACCTTC. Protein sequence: CASSTTGFDYGYTF.

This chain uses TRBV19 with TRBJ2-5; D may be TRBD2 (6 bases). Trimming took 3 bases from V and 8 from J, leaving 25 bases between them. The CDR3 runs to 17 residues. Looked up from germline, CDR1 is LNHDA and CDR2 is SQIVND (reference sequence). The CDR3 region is CASSISYERAVTATQYF. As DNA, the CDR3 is TGTGCCAGTAGTATCTCTTATGAGCGGGCCGTCACGGCAACCCAGTACTTC.

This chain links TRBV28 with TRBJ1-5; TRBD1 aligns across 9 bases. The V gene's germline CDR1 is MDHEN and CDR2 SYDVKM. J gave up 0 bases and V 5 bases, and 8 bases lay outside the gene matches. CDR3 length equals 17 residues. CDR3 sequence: CASSPRQGGNSNQPQHF. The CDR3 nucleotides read TGTGCCAGCAGTCCGAGACAGGGGGGGAATAGCAATCAGCCCCAGCATTTT.

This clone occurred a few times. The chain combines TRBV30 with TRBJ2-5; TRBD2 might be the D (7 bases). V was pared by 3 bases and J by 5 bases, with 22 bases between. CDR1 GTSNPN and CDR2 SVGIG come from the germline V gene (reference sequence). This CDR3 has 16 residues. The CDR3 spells CAWRRRVTGRAETQYF. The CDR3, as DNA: TGTGCCTGGAGGCGCAGGGTCACAGGGAGGGCGGAGACCCAGTACTTC.

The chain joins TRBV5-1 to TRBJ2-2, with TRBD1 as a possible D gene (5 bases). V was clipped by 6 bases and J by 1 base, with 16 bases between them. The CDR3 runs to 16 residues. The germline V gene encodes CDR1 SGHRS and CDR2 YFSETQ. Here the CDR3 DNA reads TGCGCCAGCACCTCTAGAGGTACAGGGAACACCGGGGAGCTGTTTTTT. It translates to CASTSRGTGNTGELFF.

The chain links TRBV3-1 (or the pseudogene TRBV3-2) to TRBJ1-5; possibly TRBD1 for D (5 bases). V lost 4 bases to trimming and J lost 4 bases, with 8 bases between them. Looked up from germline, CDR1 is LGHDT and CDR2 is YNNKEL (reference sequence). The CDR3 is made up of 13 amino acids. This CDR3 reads CASSPTENQPQHF. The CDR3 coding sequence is TGTGCCAGCAGCCCGACAGAGAATCAGCCCCAGCATTTT.

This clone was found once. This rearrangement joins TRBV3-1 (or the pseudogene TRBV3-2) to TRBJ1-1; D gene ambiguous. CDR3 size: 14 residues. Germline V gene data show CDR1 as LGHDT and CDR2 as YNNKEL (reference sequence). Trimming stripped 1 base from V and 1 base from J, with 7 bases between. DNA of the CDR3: TGTGCCAGCAGCCAAGGGGAGGGGAACACTGAAGCTTTCTTT. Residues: CASSQGEGNTEAFF.

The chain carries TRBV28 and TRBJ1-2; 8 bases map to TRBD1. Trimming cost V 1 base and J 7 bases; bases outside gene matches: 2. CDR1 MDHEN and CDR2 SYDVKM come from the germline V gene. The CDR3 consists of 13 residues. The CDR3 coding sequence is TGTGCCAGCAGTTTATCAGGGGGCCTTGGCTACACCTTC. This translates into CASSLSGGLGYTF.

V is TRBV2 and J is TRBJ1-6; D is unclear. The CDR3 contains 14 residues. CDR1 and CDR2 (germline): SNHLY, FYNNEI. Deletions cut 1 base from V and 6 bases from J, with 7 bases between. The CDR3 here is CASSEGEGNSPLHF. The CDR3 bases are TGTGCCAGCAGTGAAGGGGAGGGTAATTCACCCCTCCACTTT. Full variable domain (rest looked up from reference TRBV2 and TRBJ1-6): EPEVTQTPSHQVTQMGQEVILRCVPISNHLYFYWYRQILGQKVEFLVSFYNNEISEKSEIFDDQFSVERPDGSNFTLKIRSTKLEDSAMYFCASSEGEGNSPLHFGNGTRLTVT.

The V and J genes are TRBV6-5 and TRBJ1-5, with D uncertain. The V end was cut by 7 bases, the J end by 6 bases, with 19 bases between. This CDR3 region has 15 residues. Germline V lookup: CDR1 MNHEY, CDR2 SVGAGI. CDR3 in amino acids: CASNTAVSFAQPQHF. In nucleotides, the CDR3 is TGTGCCAGCAATACTGCGGTTTCTTTCGCTCAGCCCCAGCATTTT.

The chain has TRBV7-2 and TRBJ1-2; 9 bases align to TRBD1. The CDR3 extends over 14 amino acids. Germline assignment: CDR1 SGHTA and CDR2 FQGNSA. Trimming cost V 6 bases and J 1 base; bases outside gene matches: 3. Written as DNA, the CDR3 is TGTGCCAGCAGACGGACAGGGGATAACTATGGCTACACCTTC. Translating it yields CASRRTGDNYGYTF.

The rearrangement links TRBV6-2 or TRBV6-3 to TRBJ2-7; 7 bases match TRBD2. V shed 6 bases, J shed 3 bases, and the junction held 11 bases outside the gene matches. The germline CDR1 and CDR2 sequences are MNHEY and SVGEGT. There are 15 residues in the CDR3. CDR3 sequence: CASSAPGLIFYEQYF. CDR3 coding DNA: TGTGCCAGCAGCGCCCCGGGACTAATTTTCTACGAGCAGTACTTC.

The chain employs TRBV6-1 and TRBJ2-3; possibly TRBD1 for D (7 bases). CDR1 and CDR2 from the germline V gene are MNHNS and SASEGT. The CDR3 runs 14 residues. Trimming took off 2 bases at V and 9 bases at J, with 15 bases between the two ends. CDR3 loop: CASSEKGGQITQYF. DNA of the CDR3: TGTGCCAGCAGTGAAAAGGGGGGACAGATAACGCAGTATTTT.

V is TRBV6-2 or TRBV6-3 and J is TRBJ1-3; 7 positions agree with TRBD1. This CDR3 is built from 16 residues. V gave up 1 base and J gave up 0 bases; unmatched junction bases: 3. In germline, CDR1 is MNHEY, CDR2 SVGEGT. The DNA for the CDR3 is TGTGCCAGCAGTTACTTGGGACAGCACTCTGGAAACACCATATATTTT. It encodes CASSYLGQHSGNTIYF.

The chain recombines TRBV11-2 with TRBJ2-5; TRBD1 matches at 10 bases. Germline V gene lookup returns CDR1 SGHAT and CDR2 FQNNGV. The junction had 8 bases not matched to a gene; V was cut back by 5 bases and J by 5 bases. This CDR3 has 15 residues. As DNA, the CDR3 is TGTGCCAGCAGCCTGGGACAGGGGAGGGGGGAGACCCAGTACTTC. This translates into CASSLGQGRGETQYF.

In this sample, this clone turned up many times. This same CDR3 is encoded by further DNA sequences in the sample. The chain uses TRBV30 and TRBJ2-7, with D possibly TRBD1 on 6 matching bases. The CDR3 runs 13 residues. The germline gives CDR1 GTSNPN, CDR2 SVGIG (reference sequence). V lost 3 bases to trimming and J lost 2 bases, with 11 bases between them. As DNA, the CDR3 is TGTGCCTGGAGCATACAGGGACCCTACGAGCAGTACTTC. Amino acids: CAWSIQGPYEQYF.